Listed below are T cell receptor beta chains from one sample, sequenced in a study of OX40 agonist ivuxolimab in advanced cancers. Sequencing was performed with immunoSEQ multiplex PCR; in TCRdb, only in-frame clones are kept and a portion is missing. This sample has 99,000 or so clones; roughly 94% occur once, and the top ten carry around 0.17%. This material consisted of CD4+ or CD8+ T cells sorted from blood, taken in a trial of the OX40 agonist ivuxolimab. The receptors originated from an adult with an advanced solid tumor such as melanoma, head and neck, liver or kidney cancer. Both conserved end residues are part of each CDR3. The D gene is left open where the match is weak. The size field is filled for only some rows; it gives once, few, many or a size class.

V gene	clone size	J gene	D gene	CDR3 protein	CDR3 DNA
TRBV5-1	NA	TRBJ2-7	NA	CASSSGAGTLYEQYF	TGCGCCAGCAGTTCAGGGGCAGGGACGCTCTACGAGCAGTACTTC
TRBV5-1	NA	TRBJ2-3	TRBD2	CASSSGTSGDTQYF	TGCGCCAGCAGTTCCGGGACTAGCGGCGATACGCAGTATTTT
TRBV6-5	NA	TRBJ1-1	NA	CASSFQQNTEAFF	TGTGCCAGCAGTTTTCAGCAGAACACTGAAGCTTTCTTT
TRBV6-5	NA	TRBJ2-2	NA	CASSYDTLNTGELFF	TGTGCCAGCAGTTATGATACCTTGAACACCGGGGAGCTGTTTTTT
TRBV18	NA	TRBJ1-5	NA	CASSPSEDRQPQHF	TGTGCCAGCTCACCATCCGAGGACAGACAGCCCCAGCATTTT
TRBV6-6	NA	TRBJ1-2	TRBD1	CASREQGAVGYTF	TGTGCCAGCAGGGAACAGGGGGCGGTGGGCTACACCTTC
TRBV7-6	NA	TRBJ2-3	NA	CASSPGPYTQYF	TGTGCCAGCAGCCCCGGCCCCTATACGCAGTATTTT
TRBV7-2	NA	TRBJ2-5	TRBD2	CASSSIAGVETQYF	TGTGCCAGCAGCTCAATAGCGGGGGTAGAGACCCAGTACTTC
TRBV28	NA	TRBJ2-7	NA	CASSLYDEQYF	TGTGCCAGCAGTTTGTACGACGAGCAGTACTTC
TRBV4-3	NA	TRBJ1-2	NA	CASSQDGVGYTF	TGCGCCAGCAGCCAAGACGGGGTTGGCTACACCTTC
TRBV6-5	NA	TRBJ1-2	TRBD1	CASSYSGQGSYGYTF	TGTGCCAGCAGTTATTCGGGACAGGGGTCCTATGGCTACACCTTC
TRBV5-4	NA	TRBJ2-1	TRBD2	CASSLLAVINEQFF	TGTGCCAGCAGCTTACTAGCGGTGATCAATGAGCAGTTCTTC
TRBV6-4	NA	TRBJ1-5	NA	CASSDELGNQPQHF	TGTGCCAGCAGTGACGAATTGGGCAATCAGCCCCAGCATTTT
TRBV6-4	NA	TRBJ2-1	TRBD2	CASSPGTSGYHEQFF	TGTGCCAGCAGTCCCGGGACTAGCGGGTACCATGAGCAGTTCTTC
TRBV6-1	NA	TRBJ2-5	NA	CASSSRGETQYF	TGTGCCAGCTCGTCTAGAGGGGAGACCCAGTACTTC
TRBV5-1	NA	TRBJ1-2	NA	CASSFPSYGYTF	TGCGCCAGCAGCTTTCCCAGCTATGGCTACACCTTC
TRBV7-3	NA	TRBJ2-5	NA	CASSFGAQETQYF	TGTGCCAGCAGCTTCGGAGCCCAAGAGACCCAGTACTTC
TRBV18	few	TRBJ1-1	NA	CASSPQDLNTEAFF	TGTGCCAGCTCACCACAGGACCTAAACACTGAAGCTTTCTTT
TRBV5-5	NA	TRBJ2-3	NA	CASNLDGISTDTQYF	TGTGCCAGCAACCTCGACGGGATTAGCACAGATACGCAGTATTTT
TRBV6-1	NA	TRBJ1-5	TRBD1	CASSPTGGQPQHF	TGTGCCAGCAGTCCCACAGGGGGTCAGCCCCAGCATTTT
TRBV7-2	NA	TRBJ1-2	TRBD1	CASSPTGGVLYGYTF	TGTGCCAGCAGTCCCACAGGGGGTGTTCTCTATGGCTACACCTTC
TRBV9	NA	TRBJ2-3	NA	CASSVRSTDTQYF	TGTGCCAGCAGCGTTCGGAGCACAGATACGCAGTATTTT
TRBV14	NA	TRBJ1-2	NA	CASSQGFQGNYGYTF	TGTGCCAGCAGCCAAGGGTTTCAGGGAAACTATGGCTACACCTTC
TRBV5-4	few	TRBJ1-1	NA	CASSLQNRVSDTEAFF	TGTGCCAGCAGCTTACAAAACAGGGTTAGTGACACTGAAGCTTTCTTT
TRBV7-2	NA	TRBJ2-7	NA	CASSLLATEPGTRQYF	TGTGCCAGCAGCTTATTGGCGACGGAGCCAGGCACGAGGCAGTACTTC
TRBV6-5	NA	TRBJ1-2	NA	CASSSLPAYGYTF	TGTGCCAGCAGTTCCCTCCCCGCGTATGGCTACACCTTC
TRBV2	NA	TRBJ2-5	NA	CASRSVTETQYF	TGTGCCAGCAGATCCGTTACAGAGACCCAGTACTTC
TRBV7-9	NA	TRBJ2-7	TRBD2	CASSLESGGEQYF	TGTGCCAGCAGCTTAGAGTCGGGGGGCGAGCAGTACTTC
TRBV6-5	NA	TRBJ1-6	NA	CASSYSDRIPDALHF	TGTGCCAGCAGTTACTCCGATCGGATCCCGGACGCCCTCCACTTT
TRBV5-8	NA	TRBJ1-4	TRBD1	CASSLRGQGREKLFF	TGTGCCAGCAGCTTGAGGGGACAGGGACGAGAAAAACTGTTTTTT
TRBV6-5	NA	TRBJ2-5	NA	CASTEFGTSETQYF	TGTGCCAGCACCGAATTCGGGACATCGGAGACCCAGTACTTC
TRBV4-2	NA	TRBJ2-4	NA	CASSQEGFTLAKNIQYF	TGTGCCAGCAGCCAAGAAGGGTTTACTTTAGCCAAAAACATTCAGTACTTC
TRBV7-3	NA	TRBJ2-3	NA	CASSPGSHTDTQYF	TGTGCCAGCAGCCCCGGGTCCCACACAGATACGCAGTATTTT
TRBV28	NA	TRBJ2-7	TRBD2	CASSLRGSGRGRLYEQYF	TGTGCCAGCAGTTTACGAGGTAGCGGGAGGGGGCGTTTGTACGAGCAGTACTTC
TRBV7-8	NA	TRBJ1-2	NA	CASSLDVTVNYGYTF	TGTGCCAGCAGCTTAGATGTCACGGTCAACTATGGCTACACCTTC
TRBV19	NA	TRBJ1-1	TRBD1	CASTSGQSRNPEAFF	TGTGCCAGTACCTCGGGACAGAGCAGGAACCCTGAAGCTTTCTTT
TRBV9	NA	TRBJ2-7	NA	CASSVDMTHTPYEQYF	TGTGCCAGCAGCGTCGACATGACGCATACTCCCTACGAGCAGTACTTC
TRBV15	NA	TRBJ1-5	NA	CATSRGRRGAGNQPQHF	TGTGCCACCAGCAGAGGAAGAAGGGGCGCGGGTAATCAGCCCCAGCATTTT
TRBV5-1	NA	TRBJ2-3	NA	CASSPLNTDTQYF	TGCGCCAGCAGCCCCTTAAACACAGATACGCAGTATTTT
TRBV28	NA	TRBJ1-3	NA	CASKGNTIYF	TGTGCCAGTAAAGGAAACACCATATATTTT